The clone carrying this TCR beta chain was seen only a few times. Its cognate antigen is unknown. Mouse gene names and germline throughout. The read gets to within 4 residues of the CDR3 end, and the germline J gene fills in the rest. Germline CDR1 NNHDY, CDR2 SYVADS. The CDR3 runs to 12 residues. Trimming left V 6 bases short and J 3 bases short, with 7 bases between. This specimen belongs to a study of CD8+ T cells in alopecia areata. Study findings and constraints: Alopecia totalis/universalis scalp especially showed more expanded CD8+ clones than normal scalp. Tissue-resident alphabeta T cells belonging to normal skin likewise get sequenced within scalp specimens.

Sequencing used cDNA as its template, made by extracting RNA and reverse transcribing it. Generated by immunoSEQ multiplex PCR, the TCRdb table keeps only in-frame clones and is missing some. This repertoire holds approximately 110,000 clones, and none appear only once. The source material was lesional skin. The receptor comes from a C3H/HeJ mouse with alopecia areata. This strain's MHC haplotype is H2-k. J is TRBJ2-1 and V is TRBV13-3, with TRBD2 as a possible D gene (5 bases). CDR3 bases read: TGTGCCAGCACTGGGTCCTATGCT. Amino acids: CASTGSYA. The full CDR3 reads CASTGSYAEQFF.